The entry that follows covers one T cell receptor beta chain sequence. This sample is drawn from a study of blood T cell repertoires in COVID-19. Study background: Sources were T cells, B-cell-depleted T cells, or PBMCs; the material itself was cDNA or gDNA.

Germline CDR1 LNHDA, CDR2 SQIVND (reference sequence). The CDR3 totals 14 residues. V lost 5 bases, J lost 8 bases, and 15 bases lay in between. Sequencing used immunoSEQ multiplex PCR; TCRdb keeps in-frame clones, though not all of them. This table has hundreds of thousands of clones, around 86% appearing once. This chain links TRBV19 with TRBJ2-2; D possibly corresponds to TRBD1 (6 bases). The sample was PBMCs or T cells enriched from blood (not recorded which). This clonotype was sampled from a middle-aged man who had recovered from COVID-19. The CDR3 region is CASSRRAGVGELFF. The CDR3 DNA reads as TGTGCCAGTAGTCGGAGAGCAGGGGTTGGGGAGCTGTTTTTT.